The clone carrying this T cell receptor beta chain is classed as medium-sized (0.01 to 0.1%). What it binds is unknown. Trimming stripped 2 bases from V and 0 bases from J, with 11 bases between. This CDR3 has 15 amino acids. The germline CDR1 and CDR2 sequences are DFQATT and SNEGSKA (reference sequence). Time point defined: sample taken at primary tumor resection. TCRs were sequenced from unsorted whole RNA of tumor, nontumor lung or PBMC. In the library, each TCR cDNA molecule bore its own unique molecular identifier. MiXCR, applied by TCRdb to the 5' RACE reads, yields one record per CDR3 protein. The sample contains more than 20,000 distinct CDR3 sequences, approximately 4.4% of which appear only once. The sample belongs to a study of spatial heterogeneity in lung cancer. Overall study results and limits: Ubiquitous, expanded tumor-derived TCRs were more frequently observed in blood at resection than at follow-up.

The clonotype comes from a male donor with early-stage non-small cell lung cancer. The chain couples TRBV20-1 to TRBJ1-3; no firm D call. The specimen comprised PBMCs, sampled at surgery. The CDR3 protein is CSARQLGFSGNTIYF. The CDR3 DNA follows: TGCAGTGCTAGACAGTTGGGGTTCTCTGGAAACACCATATATTTT.